The next 27 T cell receptor beta chains were all read from a single sample in a study of shared clonotypes between healthy human individuals. Cells designated naive CD8 were CD45RO-negative and were positively selected for CCR7, with terminally differentiated effector memory CD45RA+ cells excluded. Generated by immunoSEQ multiplex PCR, the TCRdb table keeps only in-frame clones and is missing some. The profile shows about 820,000 clones, 85% to 95% of them singletons. The sequenced sample was naive CD8+ T cells sorted from blood. All receptors derive from a man aged 25 to 45 in good health.

Written as DNA, the CDR3 is TGTGCCAGCGCACTAGCGGGAAACAATGAGCAGTTCTTC. This sequence encodes CASALAGNNEQFF. The rearrangement joins TRBV6-5 to TRBJ2-1; 10 bases fit TRBD2. J lost 5 bases, V lost 8 bases, and 3 bases had no gene match. The CDR3 length is 13 residues. Looked up from germline, CDR1 is MNHEY and CDR2 is SVGAGI.

The V gene is TRBV6-6, the J gene TRBJ1-2; D unresolved. This CDR3 contains 11 residues. V was clipped by 8 bases and J by 7 bases, with 11 bases between them. Germline V gives CDR1 MNHNY, CDR2 SVGAGI (reference sequence). The CDR3 DNA sequence: TGTGCCAGCGAGGAGGGTATTGGCTACACCTTC. Residues: CASEEGIGYTF.

The chain combines TRBV7-6 with TRBJ2-3, with unresolved D. The CDR3 has 14 amino acids. Germline V gene data show CDR1 as SGHVS and CDR2 as FNYEAQ. Trimming shortened V by 4 bases and J by 0 bases, and 8 bases separated the two germline ends. The CDR3 reads CASSSSASTDTQYF. CDR3 coding DNA: TGTGCCAGCAGCTCTTCTGCTAGCACAGATACGCAGTATTTT.

In DNA form, the CDR3 reads TGTGCCAGCAGCTCGGGGGCGGACCTCTTGATGAATGAGCAGTTCTTC. This sequence encodes CASSSGADLLMNEQFF. The chain couples TRBV7-3 to TRBJ2-1; D could derive from TRBD1 or TRBD2 (6 bases each). Looked up from germline, CDR1 is SGHTA and CDR2 is FQGTGA. The CDR3 contains 16 residues. Trimming pared 4 bases from V and 7 bases from J, leaving 20 bases between.

V is TRBV7-6 and J is TRBJ2-5; the match to TRBD2 covers 7 bases. Germline V CDR1 and CDR2: SGHVS, FNYEAQ. CDR3 length equals 19 residues. The V segment lost 1 base and the J segment 2 bases; nucleotides outside the gene matches: 16. The CDR3 nucleotides read TGTGCCAGCAGCTTAGGAGAGTTTGGGGGAGGGGTTCCACAAGAGACCCAGTACTTC. It encodes CASSLGEFGGGVPQETQYF.

The chain is built from TRBV7-9 and TRBJ1-2, with TRBD1 identical over 9 bases. This CDR3 region has 13 residues. Germline trimming cut 4 bases from V and 6 bases from J; bases unmatched to any gene: 3. From germline, CDR1 is SEHNR and CDR2 FQNEAQ (reference sequence). The CDR3 reads CASSSGQGDGYTF. The CDR3 DNA sequence: TGTGCCAGCAGCTCGGGACAGGGAGATGGCTACACCTTC.

This chain connects TRBV27 to TRBJ2-1; D is undetermined. The germline gives CDR1 MNHEY, CDR2 SMNVEV (reference sequence). With 1 base removed from V and 4 bases from J, the gap between germline ends came to 14 bases. The length of the CDR3 is 16 residues. The CDR3 DNA sequence: TGTGCCAGCAGTTTATATCTCAGCCCCGAATACAATGAGCAGTTCTTC. Translation gives CASSLYLSPEYNEQFF.

The V gene is TRBV29-1, the J gene TRBJ2-1; 8 bases are a match to TRBD2. Germline lookup yields CDR1 SQVTM and CDR2 ANQGSEA. V gave up 0 bases and J gave up 6 bases; unmatched junction bases: 7. This CDR3 has 15 amino acids. This CDR3 is CSVEEGTRSPNEQFF. CDR3 nucleotides: TGCAGCGTTGAAGAAGGGACTAGATCTCCCAATGAGCAGTTCTTC.

The rearrangement links TRBV11-2 to TRBJ2-5; D is unclear. CDR3 size: 15 residues. Trimming removed 0 bases from V and 2 bases from J, with 10 bases in between. Germline CDR1 and CDR2: SGHAT and FQNNGV. CDR3 residues: CASSLEWLEQETQYF. The CDR3 DNA is TGTGCCAGCAGCTTAGAATGGCTCGAGCAAGAGACCCAGTACTTC.

This clone appeared many times. V gene TRBV6-6 combines with J gene TRBJ2-1; D is undetermined. The germline gives CDR1 MNHNY, CDR2 SVGAGI (reference sequence). V shed 10 bases and J shed 8 bases, with 15 bases lying between them. The CDR3 length is 12 residues. In nucleotides, the CDR3 is TGTGCCACCAAACCCACGAGTTATGAGCAGTTCTTC. Amino acids: CATKPTSYEQFF.

This sequence joins TRBV10-3 and TRBJ1-1; TRBD1 agrees at 9 bases. This CDR3 spans 15 amino acids. V trimming: 2 bases; J trimming: 0 bases; junction bases outside the gene matches: 1. Germline loops: CDR1 ENHRY, CDR2 SYGVKD. CDR3 DNA sequence: TGTGCCATCAGTGAGGGGACAGGGTTGAACACTGAAGCTTTCTTT. This translates into CAISEGTGLNTEAFF.

The J gene is TRBJ2-5, the V gene TRBV10-3, with D possibly TRBD2 on 7 matching bases. The J call may be incorrect, as the DNA end agrees better with TRBJ2-7. Germline assignment: CDR1 ENHRY and CDR2 SYGVKD. The CDR3 has 16 residues. CDR3 loop: CAISESNGGHSYEQYF. The CDR3 DNA sequence: TGTGCCATCAGTGAGTCGAACGGGGGGCACTCCTACGAGCAGTACTTC.

V usage is TRBV5-6 and J usage is TRBJ2-1; weak D call: TRBD1 (6 bases). CDR3 length: 14 amino acids. Trimming cost V 2 bases and J 6 bases, with 12 bases left between them. The germline V gene encodes CDR1 SGHDT and CDR2 YYEEEE. The CDR3 nucleotides read TGTGCCAGCAGCTTTGGCCAGGGGAGCAATGAGCAGTTCTTC. This gives the protein CASSFGQGSNEQFF. Combining the CDR3 with reference TRBV5-6 and TRBJ2-1 gives the whole variable domain DAGVTQSPTHLIKTRGQQVTLRCSPKSGHDTVSWYQQALGQGPQFIFQYYEEEERQRGNFPDRFSGHQFPNYSSELNVNALLLGDSALYLCASSFGQGSNEQFFGPGTRLTVL.

The chain carries TRBV6-5 and TRBJ2-1, with 9 bases lining up with TRBD2. CDR3 length: 15 residues. Germline assignment: CDR1 MNHEY and CDR2 SVGAGI. With 1 base clipped from V and 5 bases from J, the junction kept 3 bases outside the gene matches. CDR3 DNA sequence: TGTGCCAGCAGTTACTTGACTAGCGGCAACAATGAGCAGTTCTTC. This gives the protein CASSYLTSGNNEQFF.

A word on this clone: This same CDR3 is encoded by further DNA sequences in the sample. The chain joins TRBV27 to TRBJ2-7; D is uncertain. This CDR3 is 13 amino acids long. Germline CDR1 MNHEY, CDR2 SMNVEV (reference sequence). V dropped 2 bases and J dropped 2 bases, with 7 bases sitting between them. The CDR3 here is CASSLGPPYEQYF. CDR3 DNA: TGTGCCAGCAGTTTAGGTCCCCCCTACGAGCAGTACTTC.

The rearrangement uses TRBV5-6 and TRBJ1-3, with D possibly matching TRBD1 (5 bases). V shed 9 bases and J shed 3 bases, with 13 bases lying between them. The V gene's germline CDR1 is SGHDT and CDR2 YYEEEE. CDR3 size: 13 residues. The CDR3 loop reads CATWTWGGNTIYF. The CDR3 nucleotides are TGTGCCACCTGGACATGGGGTGGAAACACCATATATTTT.

The rearrangement links TRBV9 to TRBJ2-7; possibly TRBD2 for D (5 bases). Germline CDR1 SGDLS, CDR2 YYNGEE. V was clipped by 0 bases and J by 0 bases, with 10 bases between them. The CDR3 consists of 15 residues. CDR3 loop: CASSVAPAASYEQYF. CDR3 nucleotides: TGTGCCAGCAGCGTAGCTCCAGCGGCCTCCTACGAGCAGTACTTC.

CDR3 DNA: TGCGCCAGCAGTGGCTGGGGGAACGCGCCCGGCTACGAGCAGTACTTC. It is translated as CASSGWGNAPGYEQYF. The chain carries TRBV10-1 and TRBJ2-7; the D gene could be TRBD1 or TRBD2 (5 bases each). This CDR3 spans 16 amino acids. The germline V gene has CDR1 WNHNN and CDR2 SYGVQD (reference sequence). Between the trimmed V and J ends, which lost 4 bases and 3 bases, there was a span of 19 bases.

The chain joins TRBV28 to TRBJ2-1; 12 bases map to TRBD2. The CDR3 length is 19 residues. The germline gives CDR1 MDHEN, CDR2 SYDVKM. V was clipped by 4 bases and J by 0 bases; unmatched bases: 10. The CDR3 sequence: CASSSTSGSPLSSYNEQFF. The CDR3 DNA reads as TGTGCCAGCAGTTCGACTAGCGGGAGTCCCTTGAGCTCCTACAATGAGCAGTTCTTC.

This clone was observed once. V is TRBV7-9 and J is TRBJ2-7, with unresolved D. Looked up from germline, CDR1 is SEHNR and CDR2 is FQNEAQ (reference sequence). Trimming left V 5 bases short and J 3 bases short, with 11 bases between. The CDR3 has 13 residues. As DNA, the CDR3 is TGTGCCAGCAGCCCCCCGGAAAACTACGAGCAGTACTTC. Protein sequence: CASSPPENYEQYF.

The V and J genes are TRBV4-1 and TRBJ2-7; D is possibly TRBD1 or TRBD2 (6 bases each). V shed 1 base and J shed 3 bases, with 10 bases lying between them. The CDR3 is 14 residues long. Germline lookup yields CDR1 MGHRA and CDR2 YSYEKL. In DNA form, the CDR3 reads TGCGCCAGCAGCCAAGTGAAGGGGGGCTACGAGCAGTACTTC. Translating gives CASSQVKGGYEQYF.

V is TRBV7-9 and J is TRBJ1-2, with 9 bases that match TRBD1. V shed 8 bases, J shed 3 bases, and the junction held 10 bases outside the gene matches. Germline V gene sequence: CDR1 SEHNR, CDR2 FQNEAQ (reference sequence). The CDR3 runs 15 residues. CDR3 in amino acids: CASGGTGSGDYGYTF. The CDR3 nucleotides read TGTGCCAGCGGGGGGACAGGGAGCGGAGACTATGGCTACACCTTC.

The rearrangement joins TRBV28 to TRBJ2-7; D not certain. V shed 7 bases and J shed 2 bases, with 12 bases lying between them. The germline gives CDR1 MDHEN, CDR2 SYDVKM. This CDR3 spans 13 amino acids. CDR3 region: CASTAGLAYEQYF. The CDR3 DNA reads TGTGCCAGCACCGCCGGGCTGGCCTACGAGCAGTACTTC.

The chain carries TRBV5-5 and TRBJ1-4, with 9 nucleotides matching TRBD1. Germline V CDR1 and CDR2: SGHKS, YYEKEE (reference sequence). The J segment lost 4 bases and the V segment lost 4 bases, leaving 14 bases of the junction unmatched. The CDR3 is 18 amino acids. The CDR3: CASSPPVGWDRDNEKLFF. CDR3 bases: TGTGCCAGCAGCCCCCCCGTCGGGTGGGACAGGGATAATGAAAAACTGTTTTTT.

This chain joins TRBV29-1 and TRBJ2-7, with TRBD1 matching 9 bases. Germline CDR1 reads SQVTM; CDR2 reads ANQGSEA. The trim removed 3 bases at V and 7 bases at J, leaving 7 bases unmatched. This CDR3 is built from 13 residues. The CDR3 DNA reads TGCAGCGTTGAGCAACAGGGGGCTCGGGAGCAGTACTTC. Protein: CSVEQQGAREQYF.

The chain is built from TRBV30 and TRBJ2-7, with 8 bases aligning to TRBD1. CDR3 length: 13 amino acids. J gave up 7 bases and V 3 bases, and 8 bases lay outside the gene matches. CDR1 is GTSNPN, CDR2 SVGIG, per germline (reference sequence). CDR3 protein: CAWRDRGSREQYF. CDR3 coding DNA: TGTGCCTGGAGAGACAGGGGAAGTAGGGAGCAGTACTTC.

This clone was seen only once. The genes are TRBV28 and TRBJ2-1, with TRBD2 identical over 9 bases. Germline trimming cut 7 bases from V and 6 bases from J; bases unmatched to any gene: 4. This CDR3 has 13 residues. The germline V gene encodes CDR1 MDHEN and CDR2 SYDVKM. The CDR3 DNA reads as TGTGCCAGCATTGGGACTAGCCTCAATGAGCAGTTCTTC. It yields the protein CASIGTSLNEQFF.